The present T cell receptor (beta chain) was sequenced within a study of blood T cell repertoires in COVID-19. Study in general: Acute and convalescent COVID-19 samples came from the United States, Italy and Spain. The cDNA or gDNA used as material had been derived from T cells, B-cell-depleted T cells, or PBMCs.

Authors' processing steps: The assay estimated nucleated cells by amplifying reference gene primers. TCRdb's table, derived via immunoSEQ multiplex PCR, lists solely in-frame clones and lacks some. V, J and clone size derive from that table, while D and trimming were established from the DNA sequence. The sample lists approximately 330,000 clones, approximately 86% occurring once. Seattle enrolled patients during active infection and tracked them longitudinally. CDR1 SEHNR and CDR2 FQNEAQ come from the germline V gene (reference sequence). V dropped 4 bases and J dropped 1 base, with 7 bases sitting between them. The length of the CDR3 is 13 residues. A single count supports this clone.

This receptor was obtained from a man younger than 40 with COVID-19, enrolled during active disease. This sequence joins TRBV7-9 and TRBJ1-1, with D possibly being TRBD1 (5 bases). Sample: peripheral blood. Written as DNA, the CDR3 is TGTGCCAGCAGCTACGACAGGAACACTGAAGCTTTCTTT. Translated: CASSYDRNTEAFF. The whole variable domain, filled in from reference TRBV7-9 and TRBJ1-1, reads DTGVSQNPRHKITKRGQNVTFRCDPISEHNRLYWYRQTLGQGPEFLTYFQNEAQLEKSRLLSDRFSAERPKGSFSTLEIQRTEQGDSAMYLCASSYDRNTEAFFGQGTRLTVV.